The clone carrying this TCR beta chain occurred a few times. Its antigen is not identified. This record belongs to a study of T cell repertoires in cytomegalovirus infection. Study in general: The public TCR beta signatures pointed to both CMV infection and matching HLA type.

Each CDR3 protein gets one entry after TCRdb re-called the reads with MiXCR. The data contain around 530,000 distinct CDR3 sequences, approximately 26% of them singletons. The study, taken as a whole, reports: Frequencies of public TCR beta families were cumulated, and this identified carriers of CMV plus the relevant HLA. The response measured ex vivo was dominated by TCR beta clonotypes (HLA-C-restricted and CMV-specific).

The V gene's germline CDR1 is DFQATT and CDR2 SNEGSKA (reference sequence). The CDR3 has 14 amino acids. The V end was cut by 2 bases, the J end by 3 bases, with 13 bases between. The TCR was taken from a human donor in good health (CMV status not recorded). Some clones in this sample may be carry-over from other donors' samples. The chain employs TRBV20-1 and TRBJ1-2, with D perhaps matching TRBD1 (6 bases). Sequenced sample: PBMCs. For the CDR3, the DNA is TGCAGTGCTAGAAGAATAGACAGGCACTATGGCTACACCTTC. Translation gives CSARRIDRHYGYTF.